The 8 T cell receptor beta chains given below trace back to one sample, sequenced in a study of response to subunit inactivated influenza vaccine. TCRdb re-derived calls from the RT-PCR reads in MiXCR, one entry per CDR3 protein. The table has more than 150,000 distinct CDR3 sequences, 9.2% seen once. Material: non-naive T cells sorted from PBMCs, obtained on the day of vaccination. These receptors all come from a man aged 50 to 60 who received an inactivated influenza vaccine.

V usage is TRBV7-9 and J usage is TRBJ2-5; 9 nucleotides align to TRBD1. Germline lookup yields CDR1 SEHNR and CDR2 FQNEAQ (reference sequence). J gave up 10 bases and V 1 base, and 7 bases lay outside the gene matches. The CDR3 has 14 residues. CDR3 amino acids: CASSLDRTGDLQYF. The CDR3 bases are TGTGCCAGCAGCTTAGACCGGACAGGGGACCTCCAGTACTTC.

Ten or more counts support this clonotype. The chain is built from TRBV4-3 and TRBJ1-4, with 11 bases aligning to TRBD1. Germline V gene lookup returns CDR1 LGHNA and CDR2 YSLEER. V was pared by 0 bases and J by 8 bases, with 5 bases of the junction left unmatched. This CDR3 has 16 residues. Here the CDR3 reads CASSQDGTGGGEKLFF. The CDR3 coding sequence is TGCGCCAGCAGCCAAGATGGGACAGGGGGTGGAGAAAAACTGTTTTTT.

The J gene is TRBJ2-1, the V gene TRBV5-6; 9 positions agree with TRBD2. The CDR3 has 15 residues. Unmatched junction bases numbered 7, after V lost 3 bases and J lost 6 bases. Germline lookup yields CDR1 SGHDT and CDR2 YYEEEE. The DNA of the CDR3 is TGTGCCAGCAGCTACAAGCGGGGGGCCCTCAATGAGCAGTTCTTC. Residues: CASSYKRGALNEQFF.

This clonotype appeared a few times. This chain connects TRBV11-2 to TRBJ2-3, with D uncertain. CDR1 and CDR2 (germline): SGHAT, FQNNGV. Trimming pared 3 bases from V and 1 base from J, leaving 5 bases between. This CDR3 has 13 residues. CDR3 bases: TGTGCCAGCAGCTTGGAGCGCACAGATACGCAGTATTTT. Translating gives CASSLERTDTQYF.

This clonotype was found many times. The V and J genes are TRBV6-5 and TRBJ2-7; D is unclear. Germline V lookup: CDR1 MNHEY, CDR2 SVGAGI. The CDR3 has 11 amino acids. Trimming removed 4 bases at V and 5 bases at J, with 6 bases between. DNA for the CDR3: TGTGCCAGCAGTTTCAGTCACGAGCAGTACTTC. Its translation: CASSFSHEQYF.

This chain connects TRBV14 to TRBJ2-3; maybe TRBD2 (5 bases). The germline CDR1 and CDR2 sequences are SGHDN and FVKESK. V dropped 0 bases and J dropped 0 bases, with 10 bases sitting between them. The CDR3 covers 16 residues. The CDR3 DNA reads TGTGCCAGCAGCCAAGATTGGTGGACTAGCACAGATACGCAGTATTTT. Amino acids: CASSQDWWTSTDTQYF.

The chain has TRBV7-2 and TRBJ2-3; D is perhaps TRBD1 or TRBD2 (7 bases each). Trimming left V 0 bases short and J 1 base short, with 26 bases between. This CDR3 region has 21 residues. The germline V gene has CDR1 SGHTA and CDR2 FQGNSA. The DNA of the CDR3 is TGTGCCAGCAGCTTAGCGTTTTCCTTGGCAGGGAGGGGGCTGGGCACAGATACGCAGTATTTT. Protein: CASSLAFSLAGRGLGTDTQYF.

V gene TRBV28 combines with J gene TRBJ2-3; no clear D. V was shortened by 5 bases and J by 2 bases, with 11 bases between the two germline ends. Germline CDR1 MDHEN, CDR2 SYDVKM. The CDR3 covers 14 residues. Here the CDR3 reads CASSPLGFTDTQYF. DNA for the CDR3: TGTGCCAGCAGTCCGTTGGGTTTCACAGATACGCAGTATTTT.